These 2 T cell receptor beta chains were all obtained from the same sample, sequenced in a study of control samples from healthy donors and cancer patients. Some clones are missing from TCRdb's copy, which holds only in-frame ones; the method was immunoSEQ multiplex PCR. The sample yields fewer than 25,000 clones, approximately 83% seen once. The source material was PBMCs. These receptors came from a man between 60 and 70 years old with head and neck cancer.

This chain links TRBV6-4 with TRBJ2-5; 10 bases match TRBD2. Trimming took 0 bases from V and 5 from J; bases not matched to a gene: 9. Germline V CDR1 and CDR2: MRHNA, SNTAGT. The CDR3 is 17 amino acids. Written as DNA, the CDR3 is TGTGCCAGCAGTGACTCCAGCGGGGGGGCGTGTTGGGAGACCCAGTACTTC. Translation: CASSDSSGGACWETQYF.

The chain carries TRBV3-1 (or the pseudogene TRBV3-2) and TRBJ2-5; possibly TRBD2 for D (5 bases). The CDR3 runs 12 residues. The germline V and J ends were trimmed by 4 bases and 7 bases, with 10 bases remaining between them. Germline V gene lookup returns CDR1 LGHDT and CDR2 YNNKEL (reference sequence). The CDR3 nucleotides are TGTGCCAGCAGCCTTTTGAGCGGGACCCAGTACTTC. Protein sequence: CASSLLSGTQYF.